What follows are 23 T cell receptor beta chains derived from one specimen sequenced in a study of T cells in women clearing cervical HPV infection. Assay: immunoSEQ multiplex PCR; the TCRdb copy retains only in-frame clones and omits some. The sample includes about 22,000 clones. What was sequenced was blood buffy coat. The receptors here all came from a woman between 18 and 70 years old with a cervical HPV16 infection that either progressed to CIN3+ or cleared (not recorded which).

To note about this clone: Coverage ceases 3 residues before the CDR3 finishes, and the germline J gene fills in the end. The chain has TRBV4-2 and TRBJ2-3, with TRBD2 identical over 8 bases. With V trimmed by 1 base and J by 2 bases, 5 bases remained unmatched. This CDR3 has 16 residues. The germline V gene has CDR1 LGHNA and CDR2 YNFKEQ. Incomplete CDR3 DNA: TGTGCCAGCAGCCAAGTAAGCGGGAGAAACACAGATACG. Amino acid sequence: CASSQVSGRNTDT. The CDR3, in full, reads CASSQVSGRNTDTQYF.

Concerning this clone itself: The missing CDR3 end, 3 residues past where the read stops, is filled in from the germline J gene. V is TRBV29-1 and J is TRBJ1-1; D is undetermined. Germline CDR1 reads SQVTM; CDR2 reads ANQGSEA. The length of the CDR3 is 12 residues. Trimming stripped 7 bases from V and 0 bases from J, with 9 bases between. The CDR3 DNA, read in part, is TGCAGCGCAAAAGGGCTGAACACTGAA. Its translation is CSAKGLNTE. The full-length CDR3 reads as CSAKGLNTEAFF.

This CDR3 is CSGLDMNTDTQYF. CDR3 DNA, as far as it was read: TGCAGCGGACTCGATATGAATACAGATACG. This sequence joins TRBV29-1 and TRBJ2-3; no definite D call. Read sequence stops 3 residues before the CDR3 end, and the germline J gene provides the missing end. The CDR3 spans 13 residues. The germline gives CDR1 SQVTM, CDR2 ANQGSEA. V was shortened by 7 bases and J by 3 bases, with 14 bases between the two germline ends.

This clone is classed as medium-sized by frequency. The CDR3 is cut off 3 residues early in the read; its end comes from the germline J gene. This chain joins TRBV18 and TRBJ2-2; 12 nucleotides line up with TRBD1. The junction had 5 bases not matched to a gene; V was cut back by 6 bases and J by 6 bases. The germline V gene encodes CDR1 KGHSH and CDR2 LQKENI. The CDR3 length is 15 residues. The DNA read from the CDR3 is TGTGCCAGCTCTCCCGGGACAGGGGGCTCCGGGGAG. This translates into CASSPGTGGSGE. The CDR3, in full, reads CASSPGTGGSGELFF.

Worth noting for this clone: Coverage ceases 3 residues before the CDR3 finishes, and the germline J gene fills in the end. This rearrangement joins TRBV7-9 to TRBJ1-2; TRBD1 matches 8 bases. This CDR3 region has 15 residues. V dropped 3 bases and J dropped 7; count of bases not matched to a gene: 10. Germline V gene sequence: CDR1 SEHNR, CDR2 FQNEAQ (reference sequence). The CDR3 DNA, read in part, is TGTGCCAGCAGCTTCCAAGACAGGGGTTGGAGTGGC. It encodes CASSFQDRGWSG. From start to end, the CDR3 is CASSFQDRGWSGYTF.

Remarks on this clone: Coverage ceases 3 residues before the CDR3 finishes, and the germline J gene fills in the end. The rearrangement links TRBV13 to TRBJ1-6; 7 positions agree with TRBD1. The CDR3 is 17 amino acids. V shed 5 bases and J 0 bases; nucleotides not matched to a gene: 7. From germline, CDR1 is PRHDT and CDR2 FYEKMQ (reference sequence). CDR3 residues: CASSQKGAGSYNSPLHF. Incomplete CDR3 DNA: TGTGCCAGCAGCCAGAAGGGGGCTGGCTCCTATAATTCACCC.

Details on this clone: The CDR3 end is not reached by the read, which stops 3 residues before it; the germline J gene fills it in. The chain links TRBV2 to TRBJ2-1; 12 positions agree with TRBD2. The CDR3 runs 15 residues. The germline V gene encodes CDR1 SNHLY and CDR2 FYNNEI. Unmatched junction bases numbered 5, after V lost 5 bases and J lost 6 bases. CDR3 DNA (partial): TGTGCCAGCAGTCCAAAGACTAGCGGGAGCAATGAG. It encodes CASSPKTSGSNE. The entire CDR3 is CASSPKTSGSNEQFF.

In the case of this clone: Coverage ceases 3 residues before the CDR3 finishes, and the germline J gene fills in the end. The chain links TRBV19 to TRBJ2-5; perhaps TRBD2 as D (5 bases). CDR3 size: 14 residues. CDR1 is LNHDA and CDR2 is SQIVND in the germline V gene (reference sequence). Trimming left V 2 bases short and J 4 bases short, with 11 bases between. The sequenced CDR3 bases are TGTGCCAGTAGTATACGGGGTGGATTAGAGACC. This translates into CASSIRGGLET. Given in full, the CDR3 is CASSIRGGLETQYF.

Note on this clone: The read ends 3 residues shy of where the CDR3 ends; the end is completed using the germline J gene. This chain uses TRBV5-6 with TRBJ1-2; TRBD1 matches 10 bases. CDR1 is SGHDT, CDR2 YYEEEE, per germline. The CDR3 consists of 15 residues. The junction had 7 bases not matched to a gene; V was cut back by 4 bases and J by 4 bases. This chain's CDR3 is CASSEGRDRGYGYTF. Partial CDR3 DNA: TGTGCCAGCAGCGAGGGTCGGGACAGGGGCTATGGC.

With regard to this clone: The CDR3 goes on 3 residues after the read ends, and that part is filled in from the germline J gene. The rearrangement links TRBV6-2 or TRBV6-3 to TRBJ1-1, with 7 bases aligning to TRBD1. Germline V lookup: CDR1 MNHEY, CDR2 SVGEGT. The V and J ends lost 5 bases and 0 bases, in that order; junction bases with no gene match: 6. The CDR3 sequence is 15 residues long. Partial CDR3 DNA: TGTGCCAGCAGTACCCTACAGGGGCTGAACACTGAA. It codes for CASSTLQGLNTE. The whole CDR3 reads CASSTLQGLNTEAFF.

With respect to this clone: Coverage ceases 3 residues before the CDR3 finishes, and the germline J gene fills in the end. This chain connects TRBV29-1 to TRBJ2-7; 11 bases agree with TRBD1. The CDR3 is 14 residues long. Germline V lookup: CDR1 SQVTM, CDR2 ANQGSEA. The junction had 9 bases not matched to a gene; V was cut back by 7 bases and J by 4 bases. CDR3 bases read: TGCAGCGCCGAGTCCGGGACAGGGGGATACGAG. Protein sequence: CSAESGTGGYE. The CDR3 in its entirety is CSAESGTGGYEQYF.

Regarding this clone: The read terminates 3 residues ahead of where the CDR3 ends, so the germline J gene completes it. The V gene is TRBV29-1, the J gene TRBJ1-1, with unresolved D. Germline loops: CDR1 SQVTM, CDR2 ANQGSEA. V was pared by 2 bases and J by 1 base, with 2 bases between. The length of the CDR3 is 11 residues. CDR3 residues: CSVERNTEAFF. The sequenced part of the CDR3 DNA is TGCAGCGTTGAACGGAACACTGAA.

Worth noting for this clone: The read terminates 3 residues before the CDR3 end, so the remaining end is supplied by the germline J gene. The chain links TRBV7-8 to TRBJ1-5, with TRBD1 matching 9 bases. The CDR3 runs to 17 residues. CDR1 SGHVS and CDR2 FQNEAQ come from the germline V gene. Losses at the gene ends were 3 bases for V and 4 bases for J; bases not matched to a gene: 10. The CDR3 bases that were read are TGTGCCAGCAGCTTGGTCAACGGGACAGGGCGAAATCAGCCC. Translation: CASSLVNGTGRNQP. Given in full, the CDR3 is CASSLVNGTGRNQPQHF.

To note about this clone: The read ends 3 residues shy of where the CDR3 ends; the end is completed using the germline J gene. J is TRBJ2-5 and V is TRBV5-4; 7 nucleotides agree with TRBD2. V lost 3 bases and J lost 4; bases outside the gene matches: 12. CDR1 is SGHNT, CDR2 YYREEE, per germline (reference sequence). This CDR3 has 16 amino acids. CDR3 sequence reads: CASSWDPSRGRETQYF. Partial CDR3 DNA: TGTGCCAGCAGCTGGGATCCCTCGCGGGGGAGAGAGACC.

A remark on this clone: The sequence runs out 3 residues before the end of the CDR3; the remainder is reconstructed from the germline J gene. V usage is TRBV24-1 and J usage is TRBJ2-7; 7 nucleotides line up with TRBD1. This CDR3 is 14 amino acids long. Germline V gene lookup returns CDR1 KGHDR and CDR2 SFDVKD. J was trimmed by 5 bases and V by 4 bases; bases with no gene match: 7. The sequenced CDR3 bases are TGTGCCACCAGTGACCGAGACAGGGACCACGAG. Its protein product is CATSDRDRDHE. The CDR3, in full, reads CATSDRDRDHEQYF.

Regarding this clone: The junction departs from germline at one end; a sequencing error may be responsible. The CDR3 is cut off 3 residues early in the read; its end comes from the germline J gene. J is TRBJ2-5 and V is TRBV7-7; 9 bases match TRBD1. The CDR3 runs to 13 residues. Per germline, CDR1 SSHAT and CDR2 FNYEAQ (reference sequence). The sequenced CDR3 bases are TGTGCTAGCAGCCAGGACAGGGGCGAGACC. This codes for CASSQDRGET. The whole CDR3 protein is CASSQDRGETQYF.

In regard to this clone: The observed sequence ends 3 residues before the CDR3 terminus, with the missing tail filled in from the germline J gene. The chain couples TRBV20-1 to TRBJ2-7; 10 positions match TRBD2. The J segment lost 3 bases and the V segment lost 1 base, leaving 3 bases of the junction unmatched. The CDR3 is made up of 14 amino acids. Germline loops: CDR1 DFQATT, CDR2 SNEGSKA (reference sequence). CDR3: CSARGLAGVYEQYF. The part of the CDR3 DNA that was read is TGCAGTGCTAGAGGGCTAGCGGGAGTCTACGAG.

Note on this clone: The CDR3 end lies 3 residues beyond the end of the read and is filled in from the germline J gene. V gene TRBV2 combines with J gene TRBJ1-5, with 9 bases identical to TRBD1. Losses at the gene ends were 6 bases for V and 6 bases for J; bases not matched to a gene: 6. There are 14 residues in the CDR3. Germline V gene lookup returns CDR1 SNHLY and CDR2 FYNNEI. This chain's CDR3 is CASSATGGGQPQHF. The covered CDR3 bases are TGTGCCAGCAGCGCGACAGGGGGTGGTCAGCCC.

In regard to this clone: The read finishes 3 residues shy of the CDR3 end, and the germline J gene is used to complete it. The gene calls are TRBV7-2 and TRBJ2-5; 7 bases fit TRBD2. This CDR3 spans 15 amino acids. Germline assignment: CDR1 SGHTA and CDR2 FQGNSA. Trimming cost V 1 base and J 5 bases; bases outside gene matches: 7. The CDR3 loop reads CASSLGGGRGETQYF. CDR3 bases read: TGTGCCAGCAGCTTAGGGGGGGGACGTGGGGAGACC.

As regards this clone: The read ends 3 residues early relative to the CDR3; the germline J gene fills the gap. The gene calls are TRBV19 and TRBJ1-2; 7 nucleotides align to TRBD1. Germline V gene data show CDR1 as LNHDA and CDR2 as SQIVND (reference sequence). The CDR3 runs 13 residues. The sequenced CDR3 bases are TGTGCCAGTAGTCCACCGACAGGGAAGGGC. Protein: CASSPPTGKG. The CDR3 in its entirety is CASSPPTGKGYTF.

A word on this clone: Read data end 3 residues before the CDR3 end; the end is taken from the germline J gene. The rearrangement uses TRBV10-3 and TRBJ1-1, with D possibly being TRBD1 (5 bases). With 8 bases removed from V and 2 bases from J, the gap between germline ends came to 12 bases. Germline CDR1 is ENHRY and CDR2 is SYGVKD. This CDR3 has 13 amino acids. CDR3 bases read: TGTGCCATCCGCGGGGGGGGAAACACTGAA. Its protein is CAIRGGGNTE. The complete CDR3 sequence is CAIRGGGNTEAFF.

In regard to this clone: The DNA ends 3 residues before the CDR3 does, and the rest of the CDR3 is filled in from the germline J gene. V usage is TRBV7-9 and J usage is TRBJ2-1, with 7 positions matching TRBD2. CDR1 SEHNR and CDR2 FQNEAQ come from the germline V gene (reference sequence). Trimming cost V 7 bases and J 7 bases; bases outside gene matches: 10. This CDR3 spans 14 amino acids. CDR3 DNA (partial): TGTGCCAGCATGGAGCGGGACTTAAGAAATGAG. Its protein product is CASMERDLRNE. The CDR3 as a whole reads CASMERDLRNEQFF.

For this clone: The read terminates 3 residues before the CDR3 end, so the remaining end is supplied by the germline J gene. The chain carries TRBV6-1 and TRBJ2-7, with TRBD1 matching over 10 bases. CDR1 is MNHNS and CDR2 is SASEGT in the germline V gene. CDR3 length equals 15 residues. With V trimmed by 4 bases and J by 6 bases, 9 bases remained unmatched. Incomplete CDR3 DNA: TGTGCCAGCAGTGCGGTCGGGACAGGGGAGTCCGAG. This encodes CASSAVGTGESE. The whole CDR3 region reads CASSAVGTGESEQYF.